The T cell receptor beta chain described here comes from a study of T cells in women clearing cervical HPV infection. The overall study: Controls' single incident HPV16 infection cleared within 12 months without precancer.

Study-level points and caveats: Cases carried less TRBV6-7 than controls: around 0.11% versus 0.15%.

Repertoires were generated with immunoSEQ multiplex PCR, while TCRdb's copy carries only in-frame clones and drops some. In total, the table holds tens of thousands of clones. The CDR3 runs 12 residues. The germline V gene has CDR1 PRHDT and CDR2 FYEKMQ (reference sequence). The ends were cut back, 1 base at V and 5 bases at J, with 3 bases in the middle. Turning to this clone: Its specificity is unknown. The CDR3 end lies 3 residues beyond the end of the read and is filled in from the germline J gene.

The sequenced material came from blood buffy coat. This sequence originates from a woman aged 18 to 75 with a cervical HPV16 infection that either progressed to CIN3+ or cleared (not recorded which). V gene TRBV13 combines with J gene TRBJ2-4, with no clear D. CDR3 DNA (partial): TGTGCCAGCAGCTTAGCAGAAAACATT. It yields the protein CASSLAENI. Given in full, the CDR3 is CASSLAENIQYF.